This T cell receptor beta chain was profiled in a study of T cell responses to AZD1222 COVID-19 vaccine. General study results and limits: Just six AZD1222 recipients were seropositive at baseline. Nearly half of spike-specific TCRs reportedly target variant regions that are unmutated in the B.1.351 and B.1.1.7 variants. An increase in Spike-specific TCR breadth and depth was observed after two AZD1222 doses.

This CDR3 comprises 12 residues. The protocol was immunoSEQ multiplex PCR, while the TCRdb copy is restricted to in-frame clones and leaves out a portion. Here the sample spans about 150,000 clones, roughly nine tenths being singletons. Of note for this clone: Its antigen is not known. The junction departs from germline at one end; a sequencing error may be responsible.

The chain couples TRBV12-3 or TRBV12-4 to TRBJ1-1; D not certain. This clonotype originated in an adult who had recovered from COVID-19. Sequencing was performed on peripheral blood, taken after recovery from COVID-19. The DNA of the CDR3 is TGTGCAAGCACCCGAAGGAACACTGAAGCTTTCTTT. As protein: CASTRRNTEAFF.